These 31 T cell receptor beta chains originate from one sample sequenced in a study of beta chain features in type 1 diabetes. Of the isolated RNA, all was reverse transcribed, and so the sequenced material was expressed TCRB transcripts. The repertoire was sequenced with immunoSEQ multiplex PCR; TCRdb's copy has only in-frame clones and lacks some. The profile shows under 950,000 clones, roughly 16% of them singletons. The sequenced material came from naive CD4+ T cells from blood. The origin of the receptors is a woman younger than 35 in good health.

The chain is built from TRBV28 and TRBJ2-2; D gene ambiguous. The CDR3 has 12 residues. V lost 6 bases, J lost 7 bases, and 9 bases lay in between. From germline, CDR1 is MDHEN and CDR2 SYDVKM. CDR3 bases: TGTGCCAGCAGCCCCGCGCTCGGGGAGCTGTTTTTT. Translating it yields CASSPALGELFF.

This chain connects TRBV21-1 to TRBJ1-5; whether TRBD1, the table's D call, matches the DNA was not checked. TRBV21-1 is designated a pseudogene. This CDR3 spans 20 amino acids. The CDR3 nucleotides are TGTGCCAGCAGCATTCAAACCGGGACAGGGGGCGATTATAGCAATCAGCCCCAGCATTTT. It specifies CASSIQTGTGGDYSNQPQHF.

The chain links TRBV10-3 to TRBJ2-5, with a weak D call TRBD2 (6 bases). CDR1 and CDR2 from the germline V gene are ENHRY and SYGVKD. The CDR3 covers 16 residues. The V end was cut by 0 bases, the J end by 1 base, with 12 bases between. CDR3 in amino acids: CAISESAAGSQETQYF. CDR3 coding DNA: TGTGCCATCAGTGAGTCCGCTGCGGGGAGCCAAGAGACCCAGTACTTC.

This clone occurred a few times. CDR3 coding DNA: TGTGCCAGCAGCCCCGGACTCGTGTCGTATTTT. It encodes CASSPGLVSYF. The chain couples TRBV7-2 to TRBJ2-3; TRBD2 is a possible D gene (5 bases). Per germline, CDR1 SGHTA and CDR2 FQGNSA. CDR3 length equals 11 residues. V was shortened by 5 bases and J by 14 bases, with 14 bases between the two germline ends.

The chain recombines TRBV11-1 with TRBJ2-2, with D hard to call. The V end lost 2 bases, the J end lost 5 bases, and 6 bases lay between the germline ends. The germline V gene encodes CDR1 SGHAT and CDR2 FQDESV (reference sequence). The CDR3 is 13 amino acids. DNA for the CDR3: TGTGCCAGCAGCTTAACGGTTACCGGGGAGCTGTTTTTT. Translation gives CASSLTVTGELFF. Filled out from reference TRBV11-1 and TRBJ2-2, the complete variable domain reads EAEVAQSPRYKITEKSQAVAFWCDPISGHATLYWYRQILGQGPELLVQFQDESVVDDSQLPKDRFSAERLKGVDSTLKIQPAELGDSAMYLCASSLTVTGELFFGEGSRLTVL.

The chain employs TRBV23-1 and TRBJ1-2; D is possibly TRBD1 (5 bases). TRBV23-1 is an ORF; its function is uncertain. The CDR3 has 15 amino acids. The V gene lost 6 bases and the J gene lost 4 bases, with 18 bases spanning the gap. CDR3 in DNA: TGCGCCAGCAGGTACCTGACAGCAGGGTTCTATGGCTACACCTTC. This codes for CASRYLTAGFYGYTF.

This clone was recorded a few times. The V and J genes are TRBV18 and TRBJ1-1, with 7 nucleotides matching TRBD1. The germline gives CDR1 KGHSH, CDR2 LQKENI. CDR3 size: 14 residues. V lost 3 bases, J lost 8 bases, and 9 bases stayed unmatched. Here the CDR3 reads CASSPTVQDREAFF. In nucleotides, the CDR3 is TGTGCCAGCTCACCTACCGTGCAGGACAGGGAAGCTTTCTTT.

V usage is TRBV6-5 and J usage is TRBJ2-7; 12 bases fit TRBD2. Per germline, CDR1 MNHEY and CDR2 SVGAGI. This CDR3 contains 14 residues. The ends lost 7 bases at V and 5 bases at J; junction bases unmatched: 6. CDR3 residues: CASNRLAGVDEQYF. The CDR3 nucleotides read TGTGCCAGCAACCGACTAGCGGGAGTAGACGAGCAGTACTTC.

Details on this clone: Distinct nucleotide sequences in the sample also encode this CDR3. The chain recombines TRBV6-5 with TRBJ2-2; D call uncertain. V lost 2 bases, J lost 2 bases, and 6 bases lay in between. The CDR3 contains 14 residues. CDR1 and CDR2 from the germline V gene are MNHEY and SVGAGI. This CDR3 reads CASSYTRNTGELFF. For the CDR3, the DNA is TGTGCCAGCAGTTACACGCGCAACACCGGGGAGCTGTTTTTT.

V usage is TRBV18 and J usage is TRBJ1-5; D remains ambiguous. Germline assignment: CDR1 KGHSH and CDR2 LQKENI. The CDR3 contains 17 residues. The V end lost 4 bases, the J end lost 0 bases, and 16 bases lay between the germline ends. CDR3 nucleotides: TGTGCCAGCTCACTAGGCCCCGGGCAGACTAGCAATCAGCCCCAGCATTTT. It codes for CASSLGPGQTSNQPQHF.

The rearrangement joins TRBV5-1 to TRBJ2-5; D perhaps matches TRBD2 (6 bases). The CDR3 has 14 residues. Germline CDR1 SGHRS, CDR2 YFSETQ. Trimming stripped 2 bases from V and 2 bases from J, with 10 bases between. CDR3 DNA sequence: TGCGCCAGCAGCTTCGGACGGGAGCAAGAGACCCAGTACTTC. The encoded protein is CASSFGREQETQYF.

The V call is TRBV18, the J call TRBJ1-5, with D hard to call. Germline CDR1 reads KGHSH; CDR2 reads LQKENI. Trimming stripped 2 bases from V and 7 bases from J, with 9 bases between. The CDR3 spans 13 residues. Written as DNA, the CDR3 is TGTGCCAGCTCACCATTCCTCGAGCAGCCCCAGCATTTT. The encoded protein is CASSPFLEQPQHF.

The chain couples TRBV6-5 to TRBJ2-3; perhaps TRBD2 as D (5 bases). Looked up from germline, CDR1 is MNHEY and CDR2 is SVGAGI. The V end was cut by 6 bases, the J end by 4 bases, with 17 bases between. CDR3 length: 15 residues. In nucleotides, the CDR3 is TGTGCCAGCAGCCGAGGTGGGAGTGGTGCAGATACGCAGTATTTT. This translates into CASSRGGSGADTQYF.

This clone was counted a few times. This specimen includes other DNA sequences encoding the same CDR3. CDR3 sequence: CSAGTYGYTF. CDR3 sequence (DNA): TGCAGTGCTGGGACCTATGGCTACACCTTC. The chain carries TRBV20-1 and TRBJ1-2, with a possible D match to TRBD1 (5 bases). V lost 5 bases and J 4 bases, leaving 5 bases between the germline ends. Per the germline V gene, CDR1 is DFQATT and CDR2 is SNEGSKA (reference sequence). The CDR3 runs to 10 residues.

The table lists this clone with a few counts. The chain employs TRBV6-5 and TRBJ1-5; 7 bases match TRBD1. The CDR3 is 14 amino acids. The V and J ends lost 6 bases and 4 bases, in that order; junction bases with no gene match: 6. Germline loops: CDR1 MNHEY, CDR2 SVGAGI. CDR3 in amino acids: CASRSPGGNQPQHF. CDR3 nucleotide sequence: TGTGCCAGCAGAAGCCCAGGGGGGAATCAGCCCCAGCATTTT.

The chain carries TRBV7-9 and TRBJ2-2; TRBD1 might be the D (6 bases). Trimming left V 3 bases short and J 6 bases short, with 20 bases between. This CDR3 has 17 residues. In germline, CDR1 is SEHNR, CDR2 FQNEAQ (reference sequence). The CDR3 DNA reads TGTGCCAGCAGCTTGTCGCGAGGCAGGGGCGAGTCCGGGGAGCTGTTTTTT. It encodes CASSLSRGRGESGELFF.

The genes are TRBV2 and TRBJ1-5; D is uncertain. V was cut by 6 bases and J by 2 bases, with 14 bases left in between. CDR1 and CDR2 (germline): SNHLY, FYNNEI. The CDR3 spans 15 residues. CDR3 amino acids: CASRTSAAGNQPQHF. The CDR3 bases are TGTGCCAGCAGAACATCGGCCGCTGGCAATCAGCCCCAGCATTTT. Filled out from reference TRBV2 and TRBJ1-5, the complete variable domain reads EPEVTQTPSHQVTQMGQEVILRCVPISNHLYFYWYRQILGQKVEFLVSFYNNEISEKSEIFDDQFSVERPDGSNFTLKIRSTKLEDSAMYFCASRTSAAGNQPQHFGDGTRLSIL.

The genes are TRBV5-1 and TRBJ2-1, with a possible D match to TRBD2 (6 bases). The CDR3 has 15 residues. V was clipped by 4 bases and J by 7 bases, with 18 bases between them. Germline V gives CDR1 SGHRS, CDR2 YFSETQ. DNA for the CDR3: TGCGCCAGCAGCCCCGAGCGGAGGGGATCGAATGAGCAGTTCTTC. Translation gives CASSPERRGSNEQFF.

The chain combines TRBV5-1 with TRBJ1-2, with a possible D match to TRBD1 (6 bases). Germline lookup yields CDR1 SGHRS and CDR2 YFSETQ. The V gene lost 4 bases and the J gene lost 6 bases, with 16 bases spanning the gap. This CDR3 is built from 14 residues. For the CDR3, the DNA is TGCGCCAGCAGCCCGATACAGGGATTGGATGGCTACACCTTC. Its protein product is CASSPIQGLDGYTF.

The chain recombines TRBV25-1 with TRBJ2-5; 7 bases align to TRBD1. TRBJ2-7 explains the end of the DNA better; the J call may be wrong. Germline V gene lookup returns CDR1 MGHDK and CDR2 SYGVNS. The CDR3 consists of 16 residues. The CDR3 protein is CASSDVSAGTVYEQYF. The DNA for the CDR3 is TGTGCCAGCAGTGATGTTTCGGCAGGGACAGTCTACGAGCAGTACTTC.

The sample holds a few counts of this clone. The chain employs TRBV2 and TRBJ2-6; perhaps D is TRBD1 or TRBD2 (5 bases each). The CDR3 extends over 20 amino acids. Germline-derived CDR1 and CDR2 are SNHLY and FYNNEI. V was clipped by 4 bases and J by 2 bases, with 24 bases between them. DNA of the CDR3: TGTGCCAGCAGTGGAGGTTCTCTGGCCGTAATGGGGGCTGGGGCCAACGTCCTGACTTTC. It yields the protein CASSGGSLAVMGAGANVLTF. The full variable domain, completed using reference TRBV2 and TRBJ2-6, is EPEVTQTPSHQVTQMGQEVILRCVPISNHLYFYWYRQILGQKVEFLVSFYNNEISEKSEIFDDQFSVERPDGSNFTLKIRSTKLEDSAMYFCASSGGSLAVMGAGANVLTFGAGSRLTVL.

This clone was seen only a few times. This sequence joins TRBV15 and TRBJ2-7, with D unresolved. CDR1 is LNHNV and CDR2 is YYDKDF in the germline V gene (reference sequence). V lost 0 bases, J lost 4 bases, and 13 bases lay in between. CDR3 length: 15 amino acids. CDR3 amino acids: CATSRDVDPLYEQYF. The CDR3 DNA is TGTGCCACCAGCAGAGATGTGGACCCATTATACGAGCAGTACTTC.

J is TRBJ2-5 and V is TRBV5-1; D is unclear. V was shortened by 4 bases and J by 0 bases, with 10 bases between the two germline ends. Germline CDR1 SGHRS, CDR2 YFSETQ. The CDR3 is made up of 14 amino acids. Here the CDR3 DNA reads TGCGCCAGCAGCCAACGGGCTAACCAAGAGACCCAGTACTTC. Translated, it gives CASSQRANQETQYF.

This clone has more than one count but fewer than ten. The chain links TRBV4-2 to TRBJ2-7, with D uncertain. Per the germline V gene, CDR1 is LGHNA and CDR2 is YNFKEQ. V shed 1 base and J shed 2 bases, with 9 bases lying between them. The CDR3 extends over 14 amino acids. The CDR3 DNA sequence: TGTGCCAGCAGCCAAGGGATCGGAACCTACGAGCAGTACTTC. Residues: CASSQGIGTYEQYF.

Here the CDR3 reads CASSQAGLAGGRETQYF. In DNA, the CDR3 is TGCGCCAGCAGCCAGGCGGGACTAGCGGGAGGTCGGGAGACCCAGTACTTC. The chain is built from TRBV4-1 and TRBJ2-5; 15 bases align to TRBD2. Germline-derived CDR1 and CDR2 are MGHRA and YSYEKL. Germline trimming cut 3 bases from V and 5 bases from J; bases unmatched to any gene: 7. The CDR3 is made up of 17 amino acids.

In its sample, this clone was seen a few times. The rearrangement joins TRBV4-2 to TRBJ2-7; 7 bases are a match to TRBD2. V dropped 1 base and J dropped 0; count of bases not matched to a gene: 9. The CDR3 runs to 17 residues. Germline V gene data show CDR1 as LGHNA and CDR2 as YNFKEQ. DNA of the CDR3: TGTGCCAGCAGCCAAGCAGTTGCGGGAGATAGCTCCTACGAGCAGTACTTC. It yields the protein CASSQAVAGDSSYEQYF.

The chain uses TRBV29-1 and TRBJ2-1, with a possible D match to TRBD2 (5 bases). The CDR3 is 13 amino acids. Trimming left V 5 bases short and J 9 bases short, with 17 bases between. CDR1 is SQVTM, CDR2 ANQGSEA, per germline. Written as DNA, the CDR3 is TGCAGCGTTAAAAGGGCTAGCCCAGCTGAGCAGTTCTTC. Amino acids: CSVKRASPAEQFF.

This clone showed up just a few times. The genes are TRBV10-3 and TRBJ1-2, with D possibly TRBD1 on 6 matching bases. CDR1 ENHRY and CDR2 SYGVKD come from the germline V gene. Trimming shortened V by 7 bases and J by 2 bases, and 17 bases separated the two germline ends. CDR3 length: 15 residues. Here the CDR3 reads CAITPGRGPNYGYTF. For the CDR3, the DNA is TGTGCCATCACCCCGGGCAGGGGACCGAACTATGGCTACACCTTC.

The J gene is TRBJ1-1, the V gene TRBV6-5; a possible D gene is TRBD1 (5 bases). Germline V lookup: CDR1 MNHEY, CDR2 SVGAGI. CDR3 length: 13 residues. V was shortened by 7 bases and J by 1 base, with 10 bases between the two germline ends. CDR3: CASNRGRNTEAFF. The DNA of the CDR3 is TGTGCCAGCAATCGGGGGAGGAACACTGAAGCTTTCTTT.

This clone was observed a handful of times. This chain connects TRBV7-9 to TRBJ2-1; 11 bases align to TRBD2. Germline CDR1 reads SEHNR; CDR2 reads FQNEAQ (reference sequence). The CDR3 sequence is 16 residues long. Trimming cost V 5 bases and J 8 bases; bases outside gene matches: 11. CDR3 sequence: CASSGGTSGPSHEQFF. The CDR3 coding sequence is TGTGCCAGCAGCGGAGGGACTAGCGGCCCTTCGCATGAGCAGTTCTTC.

This clone was seen only a few times. The V and J genes are TRBV18 and TRBJ1-1, with no clear D. Between the trimmed V and J ends, which lost 3 bases and 4 bases, there was a span of 12 bases. The CDR3 extends over 14 amino acids. CDR1 KGHSH and CDR2 LQKENI come from the germline V gene. CDR3 nucleotides: TGTGCCAGCTCACCTCCTCACGGCGCCACTGAAGCTTTCTTT. This encodes CASSPPHGATEAFF.